This T cell receptor beta chain was captured by sequencing in a study of T cells in Graves' hyperthyroidism and ophthalmopathy. Amplified TCR beta CDR3 regions came from RNA transcripts. Using the HTBI primer set, a first-round RT-PCR was run on the TCR CDR3. TCRdb re-called the multiplex PCR reads through MiXCR, storing one row per CDR3 protein. Seen here are 300,000 or so distinct CDR3 sequences, about 17% observed once, and the top ten hold around 57%. Germline V gives CDR1 MNHNS, CDR2 SASEGT. V trimming: 7 bases; J trimming: 4 bases; junction bases outside the gene matches: 6. The CDR3 covers 14 residues. This clonotype was seen more than once but under ten times.

Sequenced material: blood. V is TRBV6-1 and J is TRBJ1-3; TRBD1 matches 8 bases. The origin of this receptor is a woman aged 55 to 70 with Graves' ophthalmopathy. CDR3 protein: CASTWTGPGNTIYF. The CDR3 DNA reads TGTGCCAGCACCTGGACAGGGCCAGGAAACACCATATATTTT.